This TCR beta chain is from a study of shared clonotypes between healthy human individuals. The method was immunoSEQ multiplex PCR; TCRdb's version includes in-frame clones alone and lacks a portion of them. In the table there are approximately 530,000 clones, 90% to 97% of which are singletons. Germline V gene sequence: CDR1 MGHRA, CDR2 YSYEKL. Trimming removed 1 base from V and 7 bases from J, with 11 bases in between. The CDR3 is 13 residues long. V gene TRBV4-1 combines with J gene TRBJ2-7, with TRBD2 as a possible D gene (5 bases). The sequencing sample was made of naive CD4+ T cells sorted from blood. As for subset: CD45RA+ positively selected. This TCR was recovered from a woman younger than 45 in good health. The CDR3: CASSQAPREEQYF. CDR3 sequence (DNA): TGCGCCAGCAGCCAAGCGCCCCGGGAAGAGCAGTACTTC.